Listed below are T cell receptor beta chains from one sample, sequenced in a study of shared clonotypes between healthy human individuals. Assay: immunoSEQ multiplex PCR; the TCRdb copy retains only in-frame clones and omits some. The data show around 2.5 million clones, roughly 93% seen once. Material: naive CD4+ T cells from PBMCs. The source is a man younger than 35 in good health. Some clones in this sample may be carry-over from other donors' samples. Both conserved end residues are part of each CDR3. Fields, in order: J gene, clone size, D gene, V gene, CDR3 DNA, CDR3 protein. A D gene is named only where the DNA matches it firmly. Clone size appears in some rows only: once, few, many, or a class for an expanded clone.

TRBJ2-3,NA,NA,TRBV6-6,TGTGCCACATCCGGGGCAGCGGGCACAGATACGCAGTATTTT,CATSGAAGTDTQYF
TRBJ2-1,NA,NA,TRBV4-1,TGCGCCAGCAGCACTAGGGCCGATGAGCAGTTCTTC,CASSTRADEQFF
TRBJ1-3,NA,TRBD1,TRBV4-1,TGCGCCAGCAGCCAAGATAAACTGGGACAGTCCTTCTCTGGAAACACCATATATTTT,CASSQDKLGQSFSGNTIYF
TRBJ2-1,NA,TRBD2,TRBV7-2,TGTGCCAGCAGCTTCTGGCTAGCGGGGGATTACAATGAGCAGTTCTTC,CASSFWLAGDYNEQFF
TRBJ1-5,few,NA,TRBV19,TGTGCCAGTAGTATAGGAGGGGCCAATTATCAGCCCCAGCATTTT,CASSIGGANYQPQHF
TRBJ1-2,once,TRBD1,TRBV11-3,TGTGCCAGCAGCCGAACTCAGATGACAGGGGGCGTAACCTACACCTTC,CASSRTQMTGGVTYTF
TRBJ1-1,NA,TRBD1,TRBV15,TGTGCCACCAGCAAACAGGGGGCCACTGAAGCTTTCTTT,CATSKQGATEAFF
TRBJ2-3,NA,NA,TRBV5-8,TGTGCCAGCAGCTTTGATAGGGTTGACGATACGCAGTATTTT,CASSFDRVDDTQYF
TRBJ2-5,NA,NA,TRBV27,TGTGCCAGCAGTCCTTGGGACACCCAGTACTTC,CASSPWDTQYF
TRBJ2-7,NA,NA,TRBV15,TGTGCCACCAGCAGAGATGGGGGGCGGTACGAGCAGTACTTC,CATSRDGGRYEQYF